Given below is one TCR beta chain in context. Its antigen is not known. This entry is derived from a study of long-term antiretroviral therapy in people with HIV. Study-wide findings and caveats: The data indicate that diversity increased after ART but remained below transplant donor controls. Clones that expanded before ART (that is, prior to treatment) dominated the repertoire at all time points. Among HIV repertoires, CDR3 length ranges were narrower than those of controls.

V lost 0 bases and J 0 bases, leaving 7 bases between the germline ends. The CDR3 spans 16 residues. The germline gives CDR1 SGHRS, CDR2 YFSETQ. Running of the v3.0 immunoSEQ assay took place at survey level. TCRdb's table, derived via immunoSEQ multiplex PCR, lists solely in-frame clones and lacks some. The profile shows around 13,000 clones, 88% of them singletons. The specimen comprised unsorted PBMCs, sampled 2.1 years after starting antiretroviral therapy. The rearrangement uses TRBV5-1 and TRBJ2-6; D gene ambiguous. This TCR came from a woman aged 40-49 years with HIV. Here the CDR3 DNA reads TGCGCCAGCAGCTTGGTAGGCGGCTCTGGGGCCAACGTCCTGACTTTC. This encodes CASSLVGGSGANVLTF.